This T cell receptor (beta chain) was sequenced for a study of CD8+ T cells in alopecia areata. About the research overall: Patients in the study were on tofacitinib for 6 to 18 months, then off it for 6 months.

In each case, RNA was isolated and then reverse transcribed into cDNA as the sequencing template. Clones were read by immunoSEQ multiplex PCR, and TCRdb kept only the in-frame ones, dropping some. This sample carries around 140,000 clones, about 51% of them seen once, and the ten largest clones take over 0.85%. The junction had 4 bases not matched to a gene; V was cut back by 2 bases and J by 12 bases. Germline assignment: CDR1 MDHEN and CDR2 SYDVKM. The CDR3 runs to 13 residues. The material sequenced was CD4+ T cells sorted from blood, taken at week 0. This TCR was recovered from a human donor with alopecia areata. This chain links TRBV28 with TRBJ2-4; 10 positions agree with TRBD1. The chain's CDR3 is CASSLEGTGDQYF. The CDR3 DNA reads TGTGCCAGCAGTTTAGAGGGGACAGGGGATCAGTACTTC.